This TCR beta chain was retrieved from a study of CXCR3-negative and CXCR3-positive naive CD8 T cells. Every individual CD8+ T cell subset underwent sorting in triplicate at 270,000 or so cells apiece. Within the CD8+ T cell compartment, naive cells were CD45RO-CCR7+CD27+CD95-. Germline assignment: CDR1 SEHNR and CDR2 FQNEAQ (reference sequence). The CDR3 runs 14 residues. Concerning this clonotype itself: The antigen is unknown.

Study-wide results and limits: Naive cells that were CXCR3-positive had more hydrophobic TRB CDR3s (compared with CXCR3-negative naive cells). For memory CD8+ cells diversity was much lower, but both naive subsets had comparably high diversity.

UMI-labeled 5' RACE TRB cDNA libraries were prepared from the cells. TCRdb re-called the 5' RACE reads and gives one entry per CDR3 protein, without DNA. The repertoire shows more than 80,000 distinct CDR3 sequences; the top ten hold approximately 0.37%. The receptor was isolated from a human donor in good health. Some clones in this sample may be carry-over from other donors' samples. The V and J genes are TRBV7-9 and TRBJ2-7; TCRdb names TRBD2, which stays unverified in the absence of DNA. The sample comprised naive CXCR3+ CD8+ T cells from blood. Subset noted: CD45RO-CCR7+CD27+CD95- naive CD8+ T cells expressing CXCR3 (TNR3+). The CDR3 here is CASSLVGGVYEQYF.